The 10 T cell receptor beta chains below all came from one sample that was sequenced in a study of T cells after yellow fever vaccination. TCRdb passed the 5' RACE reads through MiXCR, listing each CDR3 protein once. The sample comprises tens of thousands of distinct CDR3 sequences, 7.4% of which are singletons, and less than 35% rests with the top ten. The material sequenced was CD8+ T cells sorted from PBMCs, taken roughly 14 days after the first yellow fever vaccination. All receptors come from a man aged 18 to 30 who received the YFV17D yellow fever vaccine.

This clonotype was detected ten times or more. The V gene is TRBV3-1, the J gene TRBJ1-1, with D uncertain. The CDR3 has 14 residues. Germline CDR1 LGHDT, CDR2 YNNKEL (reference sequence). Between the trimmed V and J ends, which lost 1 base and 5 bases, there was a span of 11 bases. The CDR3, as DNA: TGTGCCAGCAGCCAAGGGAGTCTGCGGACTGAAGCTTTCTTT. Translation gives CASSQGSLRTEAFF.

This clonotype was counted at least ten times. V gene TRBV5-1 combines with J gene TRBJ2-3; 9 nucleotides agree with TRBD2. V trimming: 0 bases; J trimming: 0 bases; junction bases outside the gene matches: 14. The CDR3 extends over 20 amino acids. In germline, CDR1 is SGHRS, CDR2 YFSETQ. The CDR3 coding sequence is TGCGCCAGCAGCTTGGTTATTGGGGTAGCGGGGGCCTCTAGCACAGATACGCAGTATTTT. This sequence encodes CASSLVIGVAGASSTDTQYF.

Ten or more counts support this clonotype. The chain employs TRBV5-1 and TRBJ2-5, with D possibly being TRBD1 (6 bases). The CDR3 runs to 15 residues. Germline assignment: CDR1 SGHRS and CDR2 YFSETQ. V gave up 7 bases and J gave up 3 bases, with 19 bases separating them. The CDR3 protein is CASDKGDPAEETQYF. The CDR3 DNA follows: TGCGCCAGCGACAAGGGGGATCCTGCTGAAGAGACCCAGTACTTC.

There are many counts of this clonotype. This chain links TRBV7-2 with TRBJ1-1; D call uncertain. The CDR3 spans 10 residues. Trimming shortened V by 5 bases and J by 9 bases, and 7 bases separated the two germline ends. CDR1 and CDR2 (germline): SGHTA, FQGNSA. CDR3 nucleotides: TGTGCCAGCAGCCAGACGCAAGCTTTCTTT. It translates to CASSQTQAFF. Full variable domain (missing parts from reference TRBV7-2 and TRBJ1-1): GAGVSQSPSNKVTEKGKDVELRCDPISGHTALYWYRQSLGQGLEFLIYFQGNSAPDKSGLPSDRFSAERTGGSVSTLTIQRTQQEDSAVYLCASSQTQAFFGQGTRLTVV.

This clonotype was recorded at least ten times. The chain recombines TRBV4-1 with TRBJ2-1, with TRBD2 matching over 8 bases. J was trimmed by 3 bases and V by 1 base; bases with no gene match: 11. This CDR3 region has 18 residues. CDR1 is MGHRA, CDR2 YSYEKL, per germline. CDR3 nucleotide sequence: TGCGCCAGCAGCCAAGCCCCTGGGGGACTAGGCTTCTACAATGAGCAGTTCTTC. It specifies CASSQAPGGLGFYNEQFF.

This chain uses TRBV12-3 or TRBV12-4 with TRBJ1-5; 7 positions match TRBD1. V dropped 3 bases and J dropped 6; count of bases not matched to a gene: 14. The length of the CDR3 is 17 residues. The CDR3 DNA reads TGTGCCAGCAGTTTTGGACAGGCCCCTATTACCGGTCAGCCCCAGCATTTT. Translation: CASSFGQAPITGQPQHF.

The genes are TRBV7-9 and TRBJ2-5, with 8 bases fitting TRBD2. Germline loops: CDR1 SEHNR, CDR2 FQNEAQ (reference sequence). V shed 6 bases, J shed 5 bases, and the junction held 8 bases outside the gene matches. The CDR3 is made up of 14 amino acids. CDR3 protein: CASSLSGASETQYF. In DNA, the CDR3 is TGTGCCAGCAGTCTTAGCGGGGCGAGCGAGACCCAGTACTTC.

This clonotype came up a few times. The chain employs TRBV4-1 and TRBJ2-1, with D possibly TRBD2 on 6 matching bases. V lost 1 base and J lost 13, with 17 bases in between. Germline V gives CDR1 MGHRA, CDR2 YSYEKL. This CDR3 is 14 amino acids long. The CDR3 sequence: CASSQVRTWGDQFF. Here the CDR3 DNA reads TGCGCCAGCAGCCAAGTTCGCACTTGGGGGGACCAGTTCTTC.

V and J are TRBV30 and TRBJ2-7, with a tentative D call TRBD1 (6 bases). This CDR3 has 12 amino acids. Trimming stripped 1 base from V and 5 bases from J, with 9 bases between. Germline CDR1 reads GTSNPN; CDR2 reads SVGIG (reference sequence). CDR3 loop: CAWSDRVHEQYF. In DNA form, the CDR3 reads TGTGCCTGGAGTGACAGGGTCCACGAGCAGTACTTC.

This chain links TRBV27 with TRBJ2-3; possibly TRBD2 for D (6 bases). V dropped 3 bases and J dropped 6 bases, with 16 bases sitting between them. CDR3 length equals 15 residues. CDR1 MNHEY and CDR2 SMNVEV come from the germline V gene (reference sequence). CDR3 sequence (DNA): TGTGCCAGCAGTTTCCCCGGGGGAGGCAGTGATACGCAGTATTTT. It codes for CASSFPGGGSDTQYF.